This T cell receptor beta chain was identified in a study of shared clonotypes between healthy human individuals. This CDR3 is 12 amino acids long. The germline V gene has CDR1 SNHLY and CDR2 FYNNEI. The V end was cut by 3 bases, the J end by 6 bases, with 6 bases between. Across several immunoSEQ plates, the genomic DNA of each subset was split evenly. The repertoire was sequenced with immunoSEQ multiplex PCR; TCRdb's copy has only in-frame clones and lacks some. The sample has under 600,000 clones; nearly 80% are singletons. Study-level results: Few donors limited the genetic and exposure-history diversity represented. Researchers sampled only blood; tissue repertoires likely differ.

As to this clone: No antigen is known for it.

The sequenced material came from PBMCs. The V gene is TRBV2, the J gene TRBJ1-5; D ambiguous. The receptor comes from a woman in her thirties or forties in good health. Some clones in this sample may be carry-over from other donors' samples. The CDR3 DNA reads as TGTGCCAGCAGTGAGGATCGTCAGCCCCAGCATTTT. Its protein product is CASSEDRQPQHF.